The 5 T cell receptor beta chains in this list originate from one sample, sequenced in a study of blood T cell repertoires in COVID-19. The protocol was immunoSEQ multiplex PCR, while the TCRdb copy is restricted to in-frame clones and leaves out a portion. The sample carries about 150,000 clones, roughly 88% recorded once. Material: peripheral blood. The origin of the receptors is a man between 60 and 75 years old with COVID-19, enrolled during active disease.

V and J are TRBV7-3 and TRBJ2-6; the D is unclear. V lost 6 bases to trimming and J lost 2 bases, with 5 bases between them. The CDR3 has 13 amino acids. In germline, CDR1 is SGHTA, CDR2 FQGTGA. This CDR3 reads CASRGAGANVLTF. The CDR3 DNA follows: TGTGCCAGCAGGGGCGCTGGGGCCAACGTCCTGACTTTC.

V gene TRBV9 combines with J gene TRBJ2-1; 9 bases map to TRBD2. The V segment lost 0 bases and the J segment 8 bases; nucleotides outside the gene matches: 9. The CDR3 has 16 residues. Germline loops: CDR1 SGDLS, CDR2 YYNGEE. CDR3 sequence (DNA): TGTGCCAGCAGCGTAGTTGGGACTAGCTTCGAACATGAGCAGTTCTTC. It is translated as CASSVVGTSFEHEQFF. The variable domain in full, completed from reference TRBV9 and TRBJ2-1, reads DSGVTQTPKHLITATGQRVTLRCSPRSGDLSVYWYQQSLDQGLQFLIQYYNGEERAKGNILERFSAQQFPDLHSELNLSSLELGDSALYFCASSVVGTSFEHEQFFGPGTRLTVL.

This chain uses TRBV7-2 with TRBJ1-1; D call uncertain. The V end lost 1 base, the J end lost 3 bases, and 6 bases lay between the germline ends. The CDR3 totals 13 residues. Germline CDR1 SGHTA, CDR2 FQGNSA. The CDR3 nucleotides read TGTGCCAGCAGCTTAGGGACTTACACTGAAGCTTTCTTT. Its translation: CASSLGTYTEAFF.

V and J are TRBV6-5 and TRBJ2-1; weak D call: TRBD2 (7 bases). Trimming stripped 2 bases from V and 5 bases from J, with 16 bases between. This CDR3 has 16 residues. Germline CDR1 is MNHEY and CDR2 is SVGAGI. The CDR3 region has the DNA TGTGCCAGCAGTTACGATGGGGGGGGGCCAAACAATGAGCAGTTCTTC. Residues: CASSYDGGGPNNEQFF.

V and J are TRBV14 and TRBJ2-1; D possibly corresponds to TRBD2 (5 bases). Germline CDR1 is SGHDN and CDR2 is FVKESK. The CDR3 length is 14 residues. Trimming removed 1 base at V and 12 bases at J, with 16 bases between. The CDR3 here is CASSQVLAFGGQFF. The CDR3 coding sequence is TGTGCCAGCAGCCAAGTTCTCGCCTTCGGAGGGCAGTTCTTC.